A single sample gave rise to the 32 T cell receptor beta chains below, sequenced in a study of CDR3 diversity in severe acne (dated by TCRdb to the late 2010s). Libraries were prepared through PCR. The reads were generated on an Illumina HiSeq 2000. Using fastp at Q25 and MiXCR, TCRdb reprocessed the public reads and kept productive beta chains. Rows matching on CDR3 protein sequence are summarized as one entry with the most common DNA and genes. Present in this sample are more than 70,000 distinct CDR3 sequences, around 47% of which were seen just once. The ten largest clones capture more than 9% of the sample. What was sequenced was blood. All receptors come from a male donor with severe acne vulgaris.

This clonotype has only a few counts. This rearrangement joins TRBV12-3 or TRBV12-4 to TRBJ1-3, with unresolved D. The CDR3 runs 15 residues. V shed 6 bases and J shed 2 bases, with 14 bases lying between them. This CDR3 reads CASSPVELAGNTIYF. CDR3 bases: TGTGCCAGCAGCCCCGTGGAGCTGGCTGGAAACACCATATATTTT.

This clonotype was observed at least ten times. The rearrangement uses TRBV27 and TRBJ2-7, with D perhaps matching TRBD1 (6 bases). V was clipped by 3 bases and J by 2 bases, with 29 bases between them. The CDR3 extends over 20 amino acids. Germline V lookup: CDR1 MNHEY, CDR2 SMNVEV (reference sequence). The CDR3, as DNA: TGTGCCAGCAGTTTTAGACCCCCCGGGACAAGGACCCTTGGTCCCTACGAGCAGTACTTC. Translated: CASSFRPPGTRTLGPYEQYF.

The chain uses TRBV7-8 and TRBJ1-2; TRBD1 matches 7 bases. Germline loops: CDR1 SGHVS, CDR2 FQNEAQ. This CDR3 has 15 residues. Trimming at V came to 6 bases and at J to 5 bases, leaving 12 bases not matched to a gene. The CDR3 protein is CASSLIDREAYGYTF. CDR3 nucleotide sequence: TGTGCCAGCAGTCTAATCGACAGGGAAGCATATGGCTACACCTTC.

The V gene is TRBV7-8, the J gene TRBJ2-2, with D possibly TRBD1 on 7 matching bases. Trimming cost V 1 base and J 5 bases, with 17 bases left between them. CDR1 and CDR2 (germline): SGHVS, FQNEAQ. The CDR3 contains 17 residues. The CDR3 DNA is TGTGCCAGCAGCTTAGAGTATCCAGGGGGGCGGACCGGGGAGCTGTTTTTT. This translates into CASSLEYPGGRTGELFF.

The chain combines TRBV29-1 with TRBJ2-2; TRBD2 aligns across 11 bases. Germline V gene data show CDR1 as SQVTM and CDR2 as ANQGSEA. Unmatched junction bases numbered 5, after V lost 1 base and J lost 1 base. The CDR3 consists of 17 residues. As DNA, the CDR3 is TGCAGCGTTGAAGTACAGGGACTAGCGGTGAACACCGGGGAGCTGTTTTTT. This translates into CSVEVQGLAVNTGELFF.

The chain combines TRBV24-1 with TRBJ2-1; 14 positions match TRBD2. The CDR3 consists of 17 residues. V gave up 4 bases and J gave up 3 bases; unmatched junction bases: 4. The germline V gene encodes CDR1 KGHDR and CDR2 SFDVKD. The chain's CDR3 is CATSDSGTSGSYNEQFF. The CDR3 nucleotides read TGTGCCACCAGTGACTCCGGGACTAGCGGGAGCTACAATGAGCAGTTCTTC.

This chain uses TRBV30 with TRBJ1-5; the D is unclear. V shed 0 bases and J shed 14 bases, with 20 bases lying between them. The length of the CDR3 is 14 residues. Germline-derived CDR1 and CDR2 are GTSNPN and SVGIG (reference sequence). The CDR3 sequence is CAWSVIYAAANEHF. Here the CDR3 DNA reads TGTGCCTGGAGTGTAATTTATGCAGCAGCCAACGAGCATTTT.

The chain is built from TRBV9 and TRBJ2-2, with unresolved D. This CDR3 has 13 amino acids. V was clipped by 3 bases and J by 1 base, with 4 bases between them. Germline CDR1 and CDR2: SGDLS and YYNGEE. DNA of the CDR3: TGTGCCAGCAGCGAAATGAACACCGGGGAGCTGTTTTTT. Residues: CASSEMNTGELFF.

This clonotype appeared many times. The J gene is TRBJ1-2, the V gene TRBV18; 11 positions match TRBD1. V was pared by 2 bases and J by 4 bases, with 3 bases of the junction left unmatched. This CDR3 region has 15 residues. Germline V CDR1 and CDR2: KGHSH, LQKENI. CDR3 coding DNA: TGTGCCAGCTCACCAGGGACAGGGGGAACCTATGGCTACACCTTC. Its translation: CASSPGTGGTYGYTF.

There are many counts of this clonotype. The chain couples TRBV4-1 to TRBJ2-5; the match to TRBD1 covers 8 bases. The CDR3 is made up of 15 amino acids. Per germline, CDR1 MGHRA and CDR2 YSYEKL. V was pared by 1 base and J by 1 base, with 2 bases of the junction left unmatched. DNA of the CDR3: TGCGCCAGCAGCCAAGCCGGACAGGGCCAAGAGACCCAGTACTTC. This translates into CASSQAGQGQETQYF.

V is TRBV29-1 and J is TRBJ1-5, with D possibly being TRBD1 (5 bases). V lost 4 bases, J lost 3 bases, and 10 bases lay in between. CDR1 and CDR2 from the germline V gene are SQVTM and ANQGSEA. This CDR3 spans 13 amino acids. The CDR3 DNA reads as TGCAGCGTTGGGGGCGGATTCAATCAGCCCCAGCATTTT. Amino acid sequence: CSVGGGFNQPQHF.

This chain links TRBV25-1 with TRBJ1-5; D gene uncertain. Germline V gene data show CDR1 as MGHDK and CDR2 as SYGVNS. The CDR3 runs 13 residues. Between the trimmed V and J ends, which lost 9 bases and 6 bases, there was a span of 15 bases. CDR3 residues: CASEGPWGQPQHF. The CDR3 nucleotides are TGTGCCAGTGAAGGACCTTGGGGTCAGCCCCAGCATTTT.

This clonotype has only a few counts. In nucleotides, the CDR3 is TGTGCCAGCACCCCCTACTCCGAGGGGTATGATGGCTACACCTTC. Translated, it gives CASTPYSEGYDGYTF. The chain couples TRBV12-3 or TRBV12-4 to TRBJ1-2; a possible D gene is TRBD1 (5 bases). The CDR3 has 15 residues. The V gene lost 7 bases and the J gene lost 6 bases, with 21 bases spanning the gap.

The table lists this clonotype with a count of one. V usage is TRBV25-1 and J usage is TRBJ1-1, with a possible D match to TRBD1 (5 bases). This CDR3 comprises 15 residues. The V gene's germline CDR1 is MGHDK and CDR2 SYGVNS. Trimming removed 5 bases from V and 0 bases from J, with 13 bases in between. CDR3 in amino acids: CASSFLGTVNTEAFF. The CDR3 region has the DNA TGTGCCAGCAGTTTCCTTGGGACGGTGAACACTGAAGCTTTCTTT.

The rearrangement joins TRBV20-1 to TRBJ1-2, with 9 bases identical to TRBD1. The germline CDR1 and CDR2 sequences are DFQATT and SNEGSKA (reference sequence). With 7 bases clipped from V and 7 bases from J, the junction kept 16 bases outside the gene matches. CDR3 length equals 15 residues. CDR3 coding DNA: TGCAGTGTGACCGAACCCGGGACAGGGTTAGGTGGCTACACCTTC. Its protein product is CSVTEPGTGLGGYTF.

The DNA of the CDR3 is TGTGCCAGCAGCTCACCAGGGGTCAATCAGCCCCAGCATTTT. Translated, it gives CASSSPGVNQPQHF. V is TRBV7-9 and J is TRBJ1-5; a weak D match, TRBD1 (6 bases). Germline V gene sequence: CDR1 SEHNR, CDR2 FQNEAQ (reference sequence). The CDR3 spans 14 residues. The V and J ends lost 4 bases and 3 bases respectively, with 10 bases between them.

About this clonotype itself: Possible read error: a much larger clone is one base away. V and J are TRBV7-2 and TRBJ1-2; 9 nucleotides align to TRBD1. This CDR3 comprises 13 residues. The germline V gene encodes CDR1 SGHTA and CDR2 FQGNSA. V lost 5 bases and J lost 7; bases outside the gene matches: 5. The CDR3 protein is CASSKTGGSGYTF. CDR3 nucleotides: TGTGCCAGCAGCAAAACAGGGGGCTCTGGCTACACCTTC.

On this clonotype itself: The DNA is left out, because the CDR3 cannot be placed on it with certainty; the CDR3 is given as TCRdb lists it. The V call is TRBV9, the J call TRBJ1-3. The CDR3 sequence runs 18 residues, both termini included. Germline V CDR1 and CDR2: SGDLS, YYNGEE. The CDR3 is CASSDGRSEAFFGNTIYF.

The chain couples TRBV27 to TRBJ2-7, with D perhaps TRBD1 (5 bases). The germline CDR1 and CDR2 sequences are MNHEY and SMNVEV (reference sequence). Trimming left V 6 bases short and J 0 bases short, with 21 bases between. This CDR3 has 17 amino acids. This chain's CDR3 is CASRETACGVCSYEQYF. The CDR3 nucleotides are TGTGCCAGCAGAGAGACAGCCTGTGGGGTATGCTCCTACGAGCAGTACTTC.

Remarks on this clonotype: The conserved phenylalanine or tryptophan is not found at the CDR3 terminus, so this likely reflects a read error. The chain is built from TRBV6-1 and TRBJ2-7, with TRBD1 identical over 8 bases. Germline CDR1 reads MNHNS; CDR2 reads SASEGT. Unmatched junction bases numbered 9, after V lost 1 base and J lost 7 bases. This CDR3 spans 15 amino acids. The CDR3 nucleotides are TGTGCCAGCAGTGAAGGTGGACAGGGAATGTGGGAGCAGTACCTC. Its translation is CASSEGGQGMWEQYL.

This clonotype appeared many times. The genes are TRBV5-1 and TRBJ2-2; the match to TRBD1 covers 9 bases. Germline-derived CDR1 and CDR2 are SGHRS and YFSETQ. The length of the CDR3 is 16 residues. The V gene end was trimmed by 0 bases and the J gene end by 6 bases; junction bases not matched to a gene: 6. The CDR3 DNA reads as TGCGCCAGCAGCTTGGGGACAGGGGTTTTGGCCGGGGAGCTGTTTTTT. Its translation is CASSLGTGVLAGELFF.

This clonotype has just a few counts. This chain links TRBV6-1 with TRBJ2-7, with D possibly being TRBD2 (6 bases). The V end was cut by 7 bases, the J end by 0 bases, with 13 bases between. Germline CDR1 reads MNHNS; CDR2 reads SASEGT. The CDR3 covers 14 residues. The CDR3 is CASTLGGPSYEQYF. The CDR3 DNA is TGTGCCAGCACCTTGGGGGGACCCTCCTACGAGCAGTACTTC.

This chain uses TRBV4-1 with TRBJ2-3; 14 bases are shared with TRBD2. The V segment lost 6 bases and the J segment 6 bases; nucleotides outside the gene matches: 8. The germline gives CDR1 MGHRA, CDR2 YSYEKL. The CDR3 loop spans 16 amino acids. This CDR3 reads CASSQMGTSGGDTQYF. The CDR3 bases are TGCGCCAGCAGTCAAATGGGGACTAGCGGGGGTGATACGCAGTATTTT.

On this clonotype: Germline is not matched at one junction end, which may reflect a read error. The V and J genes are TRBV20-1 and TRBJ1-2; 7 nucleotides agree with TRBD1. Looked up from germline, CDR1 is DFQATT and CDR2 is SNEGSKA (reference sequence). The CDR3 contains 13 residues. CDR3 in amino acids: CSGRGQASYGYTF. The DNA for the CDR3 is TGCAGTGGTAGAGGACAGGCGAGCTATGGCTACACCTTC.

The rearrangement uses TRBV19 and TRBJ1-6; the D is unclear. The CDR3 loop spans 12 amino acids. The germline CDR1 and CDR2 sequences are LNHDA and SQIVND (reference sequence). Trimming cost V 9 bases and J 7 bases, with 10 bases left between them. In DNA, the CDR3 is TGTGCCAGCGGGAGTAGGAATTCACCCCTCCACTTT. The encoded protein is CASGSRNSPLHF.

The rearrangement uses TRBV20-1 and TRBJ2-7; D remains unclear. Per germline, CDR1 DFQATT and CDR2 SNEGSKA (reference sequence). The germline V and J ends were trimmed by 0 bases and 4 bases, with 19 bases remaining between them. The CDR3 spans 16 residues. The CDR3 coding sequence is TGCAGTGCTAGAGATCTAAGCTTCCAGGATCCGTACGAGCAGTACGTC. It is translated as CSARDLSFQDPYEQYV.

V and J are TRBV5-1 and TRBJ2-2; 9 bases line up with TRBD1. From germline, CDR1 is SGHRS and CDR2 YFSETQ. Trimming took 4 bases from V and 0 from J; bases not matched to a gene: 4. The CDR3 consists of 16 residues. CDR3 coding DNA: TGCGCCAGCAGCAGCACAGGGGGCCCGAACACCGGGGAGCTGTTTTTT. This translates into CASSSTGGPNTGELFF.

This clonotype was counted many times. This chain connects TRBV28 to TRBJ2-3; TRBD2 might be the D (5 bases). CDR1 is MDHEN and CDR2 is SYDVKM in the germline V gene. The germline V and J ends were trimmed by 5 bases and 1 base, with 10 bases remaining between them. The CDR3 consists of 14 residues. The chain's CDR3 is CASSPSGRTDTQYF. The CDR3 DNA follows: TGTGCCAGCAGTCCCAGCGGCCGCACAGATACGCAGTATTTT. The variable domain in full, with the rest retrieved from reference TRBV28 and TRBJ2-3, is DVKVTQSSRYLVKRTGEKVFLECVQDMDHENMFWYRQDPGLGLRLIYFSYDVKMKEKGDIPEGYSVSREKKERFSLILESASTNQTSMYLCASSPSGRTDTQYFGPGTRLTVL.

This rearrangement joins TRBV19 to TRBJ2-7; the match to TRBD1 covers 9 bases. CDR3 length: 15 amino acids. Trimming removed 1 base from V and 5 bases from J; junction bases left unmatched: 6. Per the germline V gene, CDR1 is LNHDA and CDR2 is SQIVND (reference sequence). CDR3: CASSIARDRDNEQYF. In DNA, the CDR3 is TGTGCCAGTAGTATAGCCCGGGACAGGGACAACGAGCAGTACTTC.

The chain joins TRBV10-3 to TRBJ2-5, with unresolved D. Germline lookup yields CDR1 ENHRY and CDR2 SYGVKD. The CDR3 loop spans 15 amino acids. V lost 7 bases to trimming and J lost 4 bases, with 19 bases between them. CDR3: CAIKKKGPHSETQYF. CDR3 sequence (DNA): TGTGCCATCAAAAAAAAAGGACCACACTCAGAGACCCAGTACTTC.

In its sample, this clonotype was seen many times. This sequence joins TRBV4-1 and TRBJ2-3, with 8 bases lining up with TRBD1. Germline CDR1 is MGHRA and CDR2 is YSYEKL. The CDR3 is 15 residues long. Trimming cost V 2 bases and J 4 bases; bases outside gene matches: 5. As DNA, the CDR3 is TGCGCCAGCAGCCAACATGGACAGGGTGCAGATACGCAGTATTTT. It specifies CASSQHGQGADTQYF.

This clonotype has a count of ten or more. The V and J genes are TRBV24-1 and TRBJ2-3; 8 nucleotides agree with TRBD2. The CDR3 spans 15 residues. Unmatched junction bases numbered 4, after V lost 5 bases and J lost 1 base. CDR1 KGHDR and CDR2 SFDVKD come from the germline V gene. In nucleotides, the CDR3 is TGTGCCACCAGTGCCTGGCGGGGGGGCACAGATACGCAGTATTTT. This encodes CATSAWRGGTDTQYF.